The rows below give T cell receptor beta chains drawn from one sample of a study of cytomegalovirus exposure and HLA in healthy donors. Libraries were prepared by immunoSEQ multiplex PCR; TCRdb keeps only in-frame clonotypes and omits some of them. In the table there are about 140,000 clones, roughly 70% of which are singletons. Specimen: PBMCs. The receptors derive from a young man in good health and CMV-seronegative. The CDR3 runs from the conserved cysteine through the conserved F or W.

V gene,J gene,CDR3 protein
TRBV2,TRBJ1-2,CASSEGRGFGYTF
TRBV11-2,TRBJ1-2,CASSFSQGDLYTF
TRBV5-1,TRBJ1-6,CASSLTGVDSPLHF
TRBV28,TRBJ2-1,CASSLWWRSSYNEQFF
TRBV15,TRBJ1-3,CATTKGGVSGNTIYF
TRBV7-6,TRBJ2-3,CASSLMVAGSTDTQYF
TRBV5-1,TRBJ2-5,CASSLELETQYF
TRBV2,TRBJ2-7,CASSDTGTGIGEQYF
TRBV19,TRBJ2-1,CASSPNTGAYNEQFF
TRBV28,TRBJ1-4,CASSYPQRVSNEKLFF
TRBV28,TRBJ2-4,CASSLAGGGGDSQYF
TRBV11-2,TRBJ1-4,CASRPDRGGNEKLFF
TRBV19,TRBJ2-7,CASSIGGPSWDEQYF
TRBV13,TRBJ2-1,CASSSRDRSYNEQFF
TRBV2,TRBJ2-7,CARGGRGSSYEQYF
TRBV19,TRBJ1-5,CASRTGRNQPQHF
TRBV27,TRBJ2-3,CASSSPARRGASTDTQYF
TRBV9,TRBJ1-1,CASSGGQGGSTEAFF
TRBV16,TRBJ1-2,CASSQSPGSHTF
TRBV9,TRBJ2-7,CASSVGTGQFYEQYF
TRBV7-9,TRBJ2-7,CASSATNGYRISYEQYF
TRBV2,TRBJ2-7,CASSDSQGIVPYEQYF
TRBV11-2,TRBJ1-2,CASSFNSYGYTF
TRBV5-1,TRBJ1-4,CASSRDNYNEKLFF
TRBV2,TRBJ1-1,CASSEQTINTEAFF
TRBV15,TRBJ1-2,CATSGGTGGFYGYTF
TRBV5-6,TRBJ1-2,CASSLGAGGYTF
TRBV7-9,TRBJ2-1,CASSPFDMAFF
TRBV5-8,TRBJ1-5,CASSMDRGPQPQHF
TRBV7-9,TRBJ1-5,CSSSPSDFWGNQPQHF
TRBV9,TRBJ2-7,CASSVVGGSGPYEQYF
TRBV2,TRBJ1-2,CASSRQAGQTNYGYTF
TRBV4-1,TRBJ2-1,CASSPRGAGIGNEQFF
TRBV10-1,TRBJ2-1,CASSDSRDSRNEQFF
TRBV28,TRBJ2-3,CASIGQGSDTQYF
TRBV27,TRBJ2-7,CASSFRDSYEQYF
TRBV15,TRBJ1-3,CATSLRTAATYFSGNTIYF
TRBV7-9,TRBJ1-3,CASIIEGSPGNTIYF
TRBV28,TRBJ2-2,CASSSLGDRGYTGELFF
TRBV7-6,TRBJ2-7,CASSLGSSTHEQYF
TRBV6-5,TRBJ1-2,CASSRQGVRGYTF
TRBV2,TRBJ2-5,CASSEARGNQETQYF
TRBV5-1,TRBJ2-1,CASSWGPGTGGKNEQFF
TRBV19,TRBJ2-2,CASSIDYSDKRNTGELFF